This T cell receptor (beta chain) is from a study of CD8 T cells in Susac syndrome (dated by TCRdb to between 2018 and 2021). As for the study more broadly: Among the Susac syndrome patients who were sequenced, clinically active disease was present in over 5 and clinical remission was observed in about eight. At blood withdrawal, Susac syndrome patients were either therapy-naive, taking corticosteroids (in some cases with IVIg as well), or taking IVIg alone. The study used repertoire sequencing to test whether antigen drove CD8+ T cell activation and differentiation in Susac syndrome. General conclusions and limits of the study: The CD4+ T cell repertoire of patients with Susac syndrome showed no detectable clonal expansion. The number of individuals in the TCR sequencing and HLA analysis was recognized as being relatively small.

RNA was extracted using the RNeasy kit, and roughly 0.45 to 1 microgram was reverse transcribed with random hexamers. TCR beta CDR3 regions were amplified with the immunoSEQ multiplex PCR assay covering 54 Vbeta and 13 Jbeta segments. PCR amplification bias was corrected using a synthetic template baseline for primer optimization and computational correction. As for how the authors treated the data: Reads were annotated to V, D and J genes according to IMGT and were analyzed with immunoSEQ Analyzer, with only productive sequences retained. To calculate clonality, Shannon entropy was normalized by log2 of the number of productive unique sequences and then subtracted from one. For each patient and control, public and private clones were evaluated within the 100 most prevalent clones. Susac-specific clones were defined as absent from healthy and MS cohorts, around 1,000 published viral clones and other ImmuneACCESS disease sequences. TCRdb handled the public reads itself, with Q25 trimming in fastp and clone calling in MiXCR, and kept productive beta chains. Every CDR3 protein is listed once, alongside the most common genes and DNA of its rows. The V and J calls and clone size come from TCRdb's table, not from the authors' own analysis. This sample gives roughly 150,000 distinct CDR3 sequences in total; 85% to 95% of them show up just once. The top ten clonotypes cover 0.15% to 0.2% of the sample.

The germline V gene sets CDR1 to SQVTM and CDR2 to ANQGSEA. The CDR3 starts with the cysteine, ends with the phenylalanine, and has 12 residues. The entry retains the CDR3 DNA only, 36 bases that are in frame from base 1. Trimming removed 7 bases from V and 2 bases from J, leaving 9 bases between the germline ends. Peripheral blood CD8+ and CD4+ T cells from healthy donors, Susac syndrome patients and multiple sclerosis patients were profiled by high-throughput TCR beta sequencing. The Susac syndrome patients fulfilled recently defined diagnostic criteria for definite or probable disease. CD8+ TEMRA cells were enriched by FACS, while bulk CD8+ and CD4+ T cells were purified by magnetic negative isolation. Blood was drawn into EDTA tubes, processed within 24 hours, and PBMCs were isolated by density gradient centrifugation. PBMCs intended for TCR sequencing were frozen in liquid nitrogen and were later thawed in a 37 degrees C water bath. Purity of sorted or isolated CD4+, CD8+ and CD8+ TEMRA cells was at least 90%.

Details on this clonotype: Its antigen remains unidentified. Base qualities are not at hand, and no much larger clone is one base apart.

Sequenced input: CD4+ T cells from PBMCs. This sequence originates from a human donor with Susac syndrome. The receptor chain draws on TRBV29-1 and TRBJ1-3; confidence is insufficient to name the D gene. The bases are TGCAGCGCGTGGGCTGCTGGAAACACCATATATTTT. This yields the protein CSAWAAGNTIYF.